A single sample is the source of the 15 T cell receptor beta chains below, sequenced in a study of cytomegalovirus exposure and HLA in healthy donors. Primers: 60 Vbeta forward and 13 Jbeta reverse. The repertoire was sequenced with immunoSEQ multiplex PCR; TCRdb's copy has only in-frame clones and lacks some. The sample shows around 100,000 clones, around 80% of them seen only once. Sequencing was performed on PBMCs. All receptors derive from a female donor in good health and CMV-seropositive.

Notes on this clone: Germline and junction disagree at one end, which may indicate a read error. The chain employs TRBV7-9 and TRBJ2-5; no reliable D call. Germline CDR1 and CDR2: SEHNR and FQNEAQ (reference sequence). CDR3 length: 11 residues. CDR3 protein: CSSSSEETQYF. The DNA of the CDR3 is TGTTCCAGCAGCTCAGAAGAGACCCAGTACTTC. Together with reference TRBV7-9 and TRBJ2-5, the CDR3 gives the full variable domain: DTGVSQNPRHKITKRGQNVTFRCDPISEHNRLYWYRQTLGQGPEFLTYFQNEAQLEKSRLLSDRFSAERPKGSFSTLEIQRTEQGDSAMYLCSSSSEETQYFGPGTRLLVL.

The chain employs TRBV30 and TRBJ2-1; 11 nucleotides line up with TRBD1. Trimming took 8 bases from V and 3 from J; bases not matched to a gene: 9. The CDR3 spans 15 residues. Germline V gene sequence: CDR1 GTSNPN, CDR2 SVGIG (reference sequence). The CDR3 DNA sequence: TGTGCCGGGTCTACCGGGACAGGGGGCTACAATGAGCAGTTCTTC. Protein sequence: CAGSTGTGGYNEQFF.

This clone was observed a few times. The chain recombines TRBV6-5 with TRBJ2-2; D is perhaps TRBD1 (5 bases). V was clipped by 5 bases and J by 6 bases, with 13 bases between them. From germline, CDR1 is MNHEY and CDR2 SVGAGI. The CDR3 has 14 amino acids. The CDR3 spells CASSPRDAAGELFF. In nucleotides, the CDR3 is TGTGCCAGCAGTCCCAGGGATGCGGCCGGGGAGCTGTTTTTT.

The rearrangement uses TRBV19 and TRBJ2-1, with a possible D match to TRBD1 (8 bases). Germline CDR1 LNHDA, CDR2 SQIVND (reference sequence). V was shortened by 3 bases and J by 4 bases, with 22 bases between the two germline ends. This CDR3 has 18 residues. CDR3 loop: CASSIHRQGRGSYNEQFF. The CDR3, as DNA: TGTGCCAGTAGTATTCATCGACAGGGGAGGGGGTCGTACAATGAGCAGTTCTTC.

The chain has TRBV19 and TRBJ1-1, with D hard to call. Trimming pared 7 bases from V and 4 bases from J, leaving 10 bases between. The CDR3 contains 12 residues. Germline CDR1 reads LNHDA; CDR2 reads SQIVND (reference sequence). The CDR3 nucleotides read TGTGCCAGTACCCGAACGGGCACTGAAGCTTTCTTT. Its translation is CASTRTGTEAFF. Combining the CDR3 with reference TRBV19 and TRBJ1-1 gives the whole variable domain DGGITQSPKYLFRKEGQNVTLSCEQNLNHDAMYWYRQDPGQGLRLIYYSQIVNDFQKGDIAEGYSVSREKKESFPLTVTSAQKNPTAFYLCASTRTGTEAFFGQGTRLTVV.

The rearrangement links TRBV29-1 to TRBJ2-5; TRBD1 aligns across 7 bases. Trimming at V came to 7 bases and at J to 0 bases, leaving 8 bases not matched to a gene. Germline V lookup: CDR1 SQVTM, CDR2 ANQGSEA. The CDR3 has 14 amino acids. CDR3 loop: CSAGTAKYQETQYF. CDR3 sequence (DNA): TGCAGCGCCGGGACAGCTAAGTACCAAGAGACCCAGTACTTC.

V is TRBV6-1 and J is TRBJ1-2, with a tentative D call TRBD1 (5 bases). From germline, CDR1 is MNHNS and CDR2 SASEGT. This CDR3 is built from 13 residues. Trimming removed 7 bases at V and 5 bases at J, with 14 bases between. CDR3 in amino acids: CASTYDRGYGYTF. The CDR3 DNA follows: TGTGCCAGCACCTATGACAGAGGTTATGGCTACACCTTC.

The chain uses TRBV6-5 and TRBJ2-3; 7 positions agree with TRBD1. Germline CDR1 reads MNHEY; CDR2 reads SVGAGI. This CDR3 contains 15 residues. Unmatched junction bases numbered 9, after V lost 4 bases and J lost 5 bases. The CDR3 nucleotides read TGTGCCAGCAGTTCGCCTTGGGACAGAAGAGATACGCAGTATTTT. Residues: CASSSPWDRRDTQYF.

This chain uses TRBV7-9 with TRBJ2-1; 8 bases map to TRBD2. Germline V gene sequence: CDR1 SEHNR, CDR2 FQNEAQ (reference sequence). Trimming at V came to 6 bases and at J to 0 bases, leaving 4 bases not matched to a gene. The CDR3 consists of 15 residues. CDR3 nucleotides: TGTGCCAGCAGACAAAGCGGGAGCTCCTACAATGAGCAGTTCTTC. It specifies CASRQSGSSYNEQFF.

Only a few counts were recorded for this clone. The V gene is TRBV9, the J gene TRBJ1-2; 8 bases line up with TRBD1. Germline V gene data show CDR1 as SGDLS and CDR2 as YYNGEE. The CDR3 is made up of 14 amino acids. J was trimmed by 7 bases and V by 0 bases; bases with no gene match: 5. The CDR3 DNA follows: TGTGCCAGCAGCGTAGATCAGGGGGCGGGTGGCTACACCTTC. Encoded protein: CASSVDQGAGGYTF.

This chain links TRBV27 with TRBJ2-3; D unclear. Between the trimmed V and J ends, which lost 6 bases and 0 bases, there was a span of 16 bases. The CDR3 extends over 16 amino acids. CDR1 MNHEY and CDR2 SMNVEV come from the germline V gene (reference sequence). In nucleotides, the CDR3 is TGTGCCAGCAGGCCTTACAGATACTCTAGCACAGATACGCAGTATTTT. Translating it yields CASRPYRYSSTDTQYF.

The CDR3 protein is CASSLDRGYEQYF. CDR3 bases: TGTGCCAGCAGCTTAGACAGGGGGTACGAGCAGTACTTC. The gene calls are TRBV7-8 and TRBJ2-7, with 8 bases that match TRBD1. Germline CDR1 and CDR2: SGHVS and FQNEAQ. J gave up 4 bases and V 1 base, and 0 bases lay outside the gene matches. The CDR3 spans 13 residues.

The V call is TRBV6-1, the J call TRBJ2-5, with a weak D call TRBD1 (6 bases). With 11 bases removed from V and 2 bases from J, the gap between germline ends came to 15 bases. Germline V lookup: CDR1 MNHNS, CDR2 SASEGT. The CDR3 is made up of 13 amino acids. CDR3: CAYSPGAQETQYF. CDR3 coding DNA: TGTGCCTACTCGCCAGGGGCGCAAGAGACCCAGTACTTC.

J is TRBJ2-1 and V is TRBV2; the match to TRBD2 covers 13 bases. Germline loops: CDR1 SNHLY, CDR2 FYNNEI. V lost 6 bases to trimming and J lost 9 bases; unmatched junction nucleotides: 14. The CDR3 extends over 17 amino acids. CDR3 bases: TGTGCCAGCAGGGACAGAAGGGGGGGACTAGCGGGGCCTGAGCAGTTCTTC. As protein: CASRDRRGGLAGPEQFF.

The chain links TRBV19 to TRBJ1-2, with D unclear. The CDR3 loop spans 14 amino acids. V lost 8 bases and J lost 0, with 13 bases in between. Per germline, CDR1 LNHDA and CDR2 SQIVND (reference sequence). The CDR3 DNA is TGTGCCAGTGATACGGGATTAGCTAACTATGGCTACACCTTC. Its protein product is CASDTGLANYGYTF.